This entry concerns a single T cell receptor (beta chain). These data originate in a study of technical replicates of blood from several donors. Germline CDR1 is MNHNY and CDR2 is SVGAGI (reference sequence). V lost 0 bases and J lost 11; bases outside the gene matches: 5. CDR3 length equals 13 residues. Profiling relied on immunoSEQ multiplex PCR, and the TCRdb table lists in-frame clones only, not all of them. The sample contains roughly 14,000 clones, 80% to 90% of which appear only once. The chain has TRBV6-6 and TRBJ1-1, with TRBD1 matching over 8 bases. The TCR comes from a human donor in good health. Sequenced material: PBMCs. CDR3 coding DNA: TGTGCCAGCAGTTACTCGACAGGGGTTGATGCTTTCTTT. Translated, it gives CASSYSTGVDAFF.